This record concerns one T cell receptor (beta chain) sequence. What it recognizes is unknown. 13 Jbeta primers and 60 Vbeta primers were used for the PCR. TCRdb's copy holds only in-frame clones and misses some; the assay was immunoSEQ multiplex PCR. Altogether some 90,000 clones are present, around 81% being singletons, with the ten largest covering 0.45% to 0.6%. This CDR3 contains 13 residues. V lost 7 bases and J 1 base, leaving 10 bases between the germline ends. CDR1 and CDR2 (germline): LNHDA, SQIVND (reference sequence). These data originate in a study of cytomegalovirus exposure and HLA in healthy donors. Study findings and constraints: Per a later analysis, 15,000 to 20,000 TCR beta sequences showed association with HLA alleles at 0.05 false discovery rate. The listing of 150 to 200 TCR beta chains classed them as cytomegalovirus-associated.

The TCR sequence derives from a man aged 25-40 years in good health and CMV-seronegative. Sequenced input: PBMCs. The V call is TRBV19, the J call TRBJ1-1; D gene uncertain. CDR3 protein: CASIKAENTEAFF. CDR3 nucleotides: TGTGCCAGTATAAAGGCGGAGAACACTGAAGCTTTCTTT.